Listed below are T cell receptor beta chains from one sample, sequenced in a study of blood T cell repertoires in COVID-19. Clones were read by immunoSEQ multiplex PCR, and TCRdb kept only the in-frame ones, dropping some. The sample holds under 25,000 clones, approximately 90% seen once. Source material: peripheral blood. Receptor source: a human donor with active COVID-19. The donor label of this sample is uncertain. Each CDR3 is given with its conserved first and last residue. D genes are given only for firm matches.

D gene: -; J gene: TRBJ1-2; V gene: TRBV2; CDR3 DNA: TGTGCCAGCAAGCGCGATAAGGACTATGGCTACACCTTC; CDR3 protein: CASKRDKDYGYTF
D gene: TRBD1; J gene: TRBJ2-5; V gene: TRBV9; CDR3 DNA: TGTGCCAGCAGCGTAGCCTACAGGGGAAGGCTCCAAGAGACCCAGTACTTC; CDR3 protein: CASSVAYRGRLQETQYF
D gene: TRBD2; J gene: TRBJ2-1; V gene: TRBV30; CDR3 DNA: TGTGCCTGGAGTGTACTATCTAGCGGTATACTCCCCAATGAGCAGTTCTTC; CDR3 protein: CAWSVLSSGILPNEQFF
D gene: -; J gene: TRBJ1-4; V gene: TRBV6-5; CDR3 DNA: TGTGCCACCCGGGACGGGGGGCATGAAAAACTGTTTTTT; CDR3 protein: CATRDGGHEKLFF
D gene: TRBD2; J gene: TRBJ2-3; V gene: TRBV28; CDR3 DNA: TGTGCCAGCACCTTAGCCCGACTAGCGGGACGGGATACGCAGTATTTT; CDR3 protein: CASTLARLAGRDTQYF
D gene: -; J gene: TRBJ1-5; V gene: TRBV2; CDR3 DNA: TGTGCCAGCAGTGAAGTTTGGGGGGGATATCAGCCCCAGCATTTT; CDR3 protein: CASSEVWGGYQPQHF
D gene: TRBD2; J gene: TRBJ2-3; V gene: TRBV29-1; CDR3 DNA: TGCAGCGTGGTCTGGGGGGGGACGGATACGCAGTATTTT; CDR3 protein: CSVVWGGTDTQYF
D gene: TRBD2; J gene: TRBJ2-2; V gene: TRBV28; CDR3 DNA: TGTGCCAGCACCTGGGGGGGGTCCGGGGAGCTGTTTTTT; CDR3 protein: CASTWGGSGELFF
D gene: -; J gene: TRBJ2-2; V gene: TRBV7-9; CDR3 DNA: TGTGCCAGCAGCTTAGCGGGGCCTACGAACACCGGGGAGCTGTTTTTT; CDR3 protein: CASSLAGPTNTGELFF
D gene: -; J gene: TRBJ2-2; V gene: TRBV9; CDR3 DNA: TGTGCCAGCAGCCCTCGTCGGGACGGGGAGCTGTTTTTT; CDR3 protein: CASSPRRDGELFF
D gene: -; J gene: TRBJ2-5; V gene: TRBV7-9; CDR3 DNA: TGTGCCAGCAGCGTCGGACAGCTACCCATCCAAGAGACCCAGTACTTC; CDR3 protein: CASSVGQLPIQETQYF
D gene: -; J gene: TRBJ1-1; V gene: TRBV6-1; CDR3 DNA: TGTGCCAGCAGGGGGGGAACGAACACTGAAGCTTTCTTT; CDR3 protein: CASRGGTNTEAFF
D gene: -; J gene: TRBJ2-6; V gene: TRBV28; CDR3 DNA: TGTGCCAGCAGTTATTCGGGGTCGAGCTCTGGGGCCAACGTCCTGACTTTC; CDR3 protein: CASSYSGSSSGANVLTF